This T cell receptor (beta chain) was documented in a study of Ad26.COV2.S vaccination and SARS-CoV-2 variants. Assay used: immunoSEQ multiplex PCR; TCRdb lists only in-frame clones, some missing. The table includes some 290,000 clones, around 85% detected once. The treatment: 15 to 20 received Ad26.COV2.S at low or high dose, single or two shots; about five received placebo; per-sample allocation not given. Each sample was drawn 63 days after the first injection (of vaccine or placebo). In Boston, the donor was an adult between 18-55 years of age. With regard to this clone: Its antigen remains unknown.

V was cut by 8 bases and J by 3 bases, with 16 bases left in between. The CDR3 extends over 15 amino acids. The germline V gene has CDR1 MNHEY and CDR2 SMNVEV (reference sequence). Findings and caveats of the study: Assessments of TCR breadth and depth may have underestimated the total T cell responses. Spike-specific TCR breadth in vaccine recipients exceeded that seen in placebo recipients.

V and J are TRBV27 and TRBJ1-4; maybe TRBD1 (5 bases). The clonotype originates from a person between 18 and 65 years old who received the Ad26.COV2.S COVID-19 vaccine or a placebo. Sample: peripheral blood, taken in a trial of Ad26.COV2.S vaccine versus placebo. This chain's CDR3 is CASLCPGRPNEKLFF. CDR3 coding DNA: TGTGCCAGCCTTTGCCCGGGACGCCCTAATGAAAAACTGTTTTTT.